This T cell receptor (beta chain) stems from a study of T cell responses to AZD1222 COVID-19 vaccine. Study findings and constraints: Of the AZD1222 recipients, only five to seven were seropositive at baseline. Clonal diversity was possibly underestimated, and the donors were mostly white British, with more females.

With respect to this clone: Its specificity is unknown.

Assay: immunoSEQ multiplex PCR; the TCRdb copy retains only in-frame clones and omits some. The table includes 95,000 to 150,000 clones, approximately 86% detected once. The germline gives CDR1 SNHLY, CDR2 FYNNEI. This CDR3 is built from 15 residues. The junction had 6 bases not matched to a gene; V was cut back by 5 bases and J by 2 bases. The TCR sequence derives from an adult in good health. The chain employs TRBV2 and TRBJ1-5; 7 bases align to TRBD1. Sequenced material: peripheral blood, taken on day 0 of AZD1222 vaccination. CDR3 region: CASSKGQMGNQPQHF. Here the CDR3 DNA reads TGTGCCAGCAGTAAGGGACAGATGGGCAATCAGCCCCAGCATTTT.